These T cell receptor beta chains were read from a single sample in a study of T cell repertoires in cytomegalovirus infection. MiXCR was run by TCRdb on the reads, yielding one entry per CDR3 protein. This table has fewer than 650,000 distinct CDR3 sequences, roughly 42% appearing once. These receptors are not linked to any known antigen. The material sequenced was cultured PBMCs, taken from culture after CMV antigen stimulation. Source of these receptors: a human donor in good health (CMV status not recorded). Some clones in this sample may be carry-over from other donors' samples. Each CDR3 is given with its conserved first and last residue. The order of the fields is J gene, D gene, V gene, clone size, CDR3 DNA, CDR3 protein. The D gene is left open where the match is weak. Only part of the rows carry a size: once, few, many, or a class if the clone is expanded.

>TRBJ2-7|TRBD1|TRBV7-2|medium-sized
TGTGCCAGCAGCCCCCCAGGGGGCACCTACGAGCAGTACTTC
CASSPPGGTYEQYF
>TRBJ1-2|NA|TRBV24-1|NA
TGTGCCACCAGTGATGACGGTTTTGGCTACACCTTC
CATSDDGFGYTF
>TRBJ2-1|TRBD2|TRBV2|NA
TGTGCCAGCACCCCTGACGCGGCGGGAGGGGTTAATGAGCAGTTCTTC
CASTPDAAGGVNEQFF
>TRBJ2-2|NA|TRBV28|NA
TGTGCCAGCAGTCCTTCCCTTCAACGGACTTGGTTGAACACCGGGGAGCTGTTTTTT
CASSPSLQRTWLNTGELFF
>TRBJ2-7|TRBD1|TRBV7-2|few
TGTGCCAGCACCCTAGGGGGACAGGGAGGCGAGCAGTACTTC
CASTLGGQGGEQYF
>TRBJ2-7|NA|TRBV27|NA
TGTGCCAGCAGTCCCCGGGCCCAGGGGATGGGGCTACCCCTCTACGAGCAGTACTTC
CASSPRAQGMGLPLYEQYF
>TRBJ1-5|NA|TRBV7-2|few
TGTGCCAGCAGCTTAGGTTCCCCAGAGTCGCCCCAGCATTTT
CASSLGSPESPQHF
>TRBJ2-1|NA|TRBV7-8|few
TGTGCCAGCAGCTTAGCGCGACTAGGGCCGAGGGAGCAGTTCTTC
CASSLARLGPREQFF
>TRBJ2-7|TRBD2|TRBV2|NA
TGTGCCAGCAAGCAAAGCGGGGGAACCTACGAGCAGTACTTC
CASKQSGGTYEQYF
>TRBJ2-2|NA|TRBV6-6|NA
TGTGCCAGCATATCAAGCAGGGGAACCGGGGAGCTGTTTTTT
CASISSRGTGELFF
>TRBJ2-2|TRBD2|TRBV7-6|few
TGTGCCAGCAGCCCTATCCGGGTTCCTCCTAGCGGGGTGACCGGGGAGCTGTTTTTT
CASSPIRVPPSGVTGELFF
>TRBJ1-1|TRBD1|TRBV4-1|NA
TGCGCCAGCAGCCCGGGACAGGGTCTTACTGAAGCTTTCTTT
CASSPGQGLTEAFF
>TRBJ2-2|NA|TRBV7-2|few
TGTGCCAGCAGCTTCGCGGCAGGGGCATCCGGGGAGCTGTTTTTT
CASSFAAGASGELFF
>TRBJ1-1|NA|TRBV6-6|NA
TGTGCCAGCCTGGGAGCGATGAACACTGAAGCTTTCTTT
CASLGAMNTEAFF
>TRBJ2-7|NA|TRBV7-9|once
TGTGCCAGCAGCCCCAAATTTCCGTACGAGCAGTACTTC
CASSPKFPYEQYF
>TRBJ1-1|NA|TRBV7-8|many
TGTGCCAGCAGCGAGGACAGAGCTTCTGAAGCTTTCTTT
CASSEDRASEAFF
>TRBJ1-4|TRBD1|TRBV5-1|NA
TGCGCCAGCAGGGACGGACAGGGGCGCGATGAAAAACTGTTTTTT
CASRDGQGRDEKLFF
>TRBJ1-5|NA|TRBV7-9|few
TGTGCCAGCAGCTTAGTTTTGGGACCGTTCAAGAGCAATCAGCCCCAGCATTTT
CASSLVLGPFKSNQPQHF
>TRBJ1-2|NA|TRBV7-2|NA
TGTGCCAGCAGCTTTGTCGGGAGCTATGGCTACACCTTC
CASSFVGSYGYTF
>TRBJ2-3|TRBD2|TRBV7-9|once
TGTGCCAGCAGCCGACGGGGGGGGGGGCGGCTCACAGATACGCAGTATTTT
CASSRRGGGRLTDTQYF
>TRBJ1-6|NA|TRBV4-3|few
TGCGCCAGCAGCCAAGAAAGGGACCCACCCCTCCACTTT
CASSQERDPPLHF
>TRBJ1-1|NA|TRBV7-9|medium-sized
TGTGCCAGCAGCTCCCACGACCTAACAGGTATGAACACTGAAGCTTTCTTT
CASSSHDLTGMNTEAFF
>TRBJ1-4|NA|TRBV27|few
TGTGCCAGCAGTTTGGCAGGGAGGACTAATGAAAAACTGTTTTTT
CASSLAGRTNEKLFF
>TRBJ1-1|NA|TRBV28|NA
TGTGCCAGCAGTTTAATGGCAGGGGTGGGGAACACTGAAGCTTTCTTT
CASSLMAGVGNTEAFF
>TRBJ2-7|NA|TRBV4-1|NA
TGTGCCAGCAGCCAAGATTTATTATTTGTACCCTACGAGCAGTACTTC
CASSQDLLFVPYEQYF
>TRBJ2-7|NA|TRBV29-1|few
TGCAGCGCATCCGGACTTCTTAGAATCCCCTACGAGCAGTACTTC
CSASGLLRIPYEQYF
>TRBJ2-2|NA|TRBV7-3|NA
TGTGCCACCTCCTCTCTTAACACCGGGGAGCTGTTTTTT
CATSSLNTGELFF
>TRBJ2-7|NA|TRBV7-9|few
TGTGCCAGCACCCAGGCGGGCGGCGACGAGCAGTACTTC
CASTQAGGDEQYF
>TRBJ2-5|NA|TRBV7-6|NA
TGTGCCAGCAGCTTAGAGGGAGGGGACAGCAAAGAGACCCAGTACTTC
CASSLEGGDSKETQYF
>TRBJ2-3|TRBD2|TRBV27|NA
TGTGCCAGCAGTTCACTAGCGGCTAGCACAGATACGCAGTATTTT
CASSSLAASTDTQYF
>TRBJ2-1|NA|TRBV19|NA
TGTGCCAGTAGTATAGTTGGCAGCTCTGAGCAGTTCTTC
CASSIVGSSEQFF
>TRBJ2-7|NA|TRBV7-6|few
TGTGCCAGCAGCCCGGACAGACCCTACGAGCAGTACTTC
CASSPDRPYEQYF
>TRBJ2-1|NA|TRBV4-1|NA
TGCGCCAGCAGCCACGGAGTGGGGGGGGCCATCGCCAACAATGAGCAGTTCTTC
CASSHGVGGAIANNEQFF